This T cell receptor beta chain appears in the sequencing data of a study of radiotherapy plus CTLA-4 blockade in lung cancer. Study-wide results and caveats: After radiotherapy and ipilimumab, tumor-derived clones expanded in peripheral blood.

Here immunoSEQ multiplex PCR was the method, and the copy in TCRdb shows in-frame clones only, minus some. The sample includes under 55,000 clones, approximately 78% of them seen just once. Worth noting for this clone: Its antigen is still unknown.

The TCR was taken from a human donor with non-small cell lung cancer who had stable disease on radiotherapy plus ipilimumab. Sequencing was performed on peripheral blood, taken from a patient treated with radiotherapy plus ipilimumab.

The CDR3 nucleotides read TGTGCCACCAGCAGAGTCTTCGGGACAGGGTATTTGGCTAATGAAAAACTGTTTTTT. Protein: CATSRVFGTGYLANEKLFF. The chain couples TRBV15 to TRBJ1-4, with TRBD1 identical over 9 bases. Germline V gene data show CDR1 as LNHNV and CDR2 as YYDKDF (reference sequence). V gave up 1 base and J gave up 3 bases; unmatched junction bases: 12. The CDR3 is 19 amino acids.